These 17 T cell receptor beta chains were all obtained from the same sample, sequenced in a study of beta chain features in type 1 diabetes (dated by TCRdb to the late 2010s). The library was generated by the immunoSEQ multiplex PCR assay. The High Capacity cDNA Reverse Transcription Kit was used to reverse transcribe all of the isolated RNA, meaning that expressed TCRB transcripts were what got sequenced. TCRdb limited this immuneACCESS table to in-frame rearrangements with V and J called. A share of clones is missing; checked studies link under half to unresolved V genes, and the rest is unexplained. The sample records about 290,000 clones, 7% to 9% of which are singletons. Of the sample, roughly 0.94% is held by the ten largest clones. Sample: central memory CD4+ T cells from blood. The receptors were gathered from a woman younger than 30 in good health.

This clone was picked up many times. The same CDR3 also results from other DNA sequences found in this sample. The J gene is TRBJ2-5, the V gene TRBV5-1; D is uncertain. CDR1 is SGHRS and CDR2 is YFSETQ in the germline V gene. There are 13 residues in the CDR3. Trimming cost V 0 bases and J 4 bases, with 7 bases left between them. CDR3 nucleotides: TGCGCCAGCAGCTTGGGGGTTGCAGAGACCCAGTACTTC. It specifies CASSLGVAETQYF.

This clone was recorded a few times. The gene calls are TRBV5-1 and TRBJ1-4; the match to TRBD1 covers 8 bases. The CDR3 is 14 amino acids. J gave up 3 bases and V 4 bases, and 2 bases lay outside the gene matches. The germline V gene has CDR1 SGHRS and CDR2 YFSETQ. The CDR3 DNA reads TGCGCCAGCAGCACGGGACAGGCTAATGAAAAACTGTTTTTT. The encoded protein is CASSTGQANEKLFF.

This clone was detected a few times. V is TRBV27 and J is TRBJ2-1; D remains unclear. This CDR3 region has 17 residues. Trimming pared 1 base from V and 0 bases from J, leaving 13 bases between. CDR1 and CDR2 (germline): MNHEY, SMNVEV (reference sequence). The CDR3 protein is CASSLFRTVSSYNEQFF. For the CDR3, the DNA is TGTGCCAGCAGTTTATTCCGGACGGTGAGCTCCTACAATGAGCAGTTCTTC.

This clone was observed at least ten times. The chain joins TRBV28 to TRBJ1-2; D is unresolved. The V end lost 7 bases, the J end lost 4 bases, and 10 bases lay between the germline ends. The CDR3 length is 12 residues. CDR1 is MDHEN, CDR2 SYDVKM, per germline. The CDR3: CASTGGLYGYTF. CDR3 DNA sequence: TGTGCCAGCACAGGAGGCCTCTATGGCTACACCTTC.

In this sample, this clone turned up many times. This chain links TRBV21-1 with TRBJ2-7; the D segment call TRBD1 is taken from the table without a DNA check. TRBV21-1 is deemed a pseudogene. The CDR3 sequence is 15 residues long. The CDR3 loop is CASSKGRGRWYEQYV. CDR3 nucleotides: TGTGCCAGCAGCAAAGGCAGGGGGCGTTGGTACGAGCAGTACGTC.

This clone appeared a few times. This CDR3 is CASGPSIQGRSDTQYF. The CDR3 coding sequence is TGTGCTAGTGGCCCATCCATACAGGGAAGGTCAGATACGCAGTATTTT. This chain uses TRBV12-5 with TRBJ2-3; D perhaps matches TRBD1 (6 bases). This CDR3 is 16 amino acids long. Trimming stripped 6 bases from V and 4 bases from J, with 20 bases between. Germline V gene sequence: CDR1 LGHNT, CDR2 FRNRAP.

The genes are TRBV28 and TRBJ2-7; D assignment may be TRBD1 or TRBD2 (5 bases each). Germline V CDR1 and CDR2: MDHEN, SYDVKM. The V end was cut by 4 bases, the J end by 6 bases, with 22 bases between. The CDR3 contains 16 residues. This chain's CDR3 is CASSSLQGAGAGEQYV. CDR3 in DNA: TGTGCCAGCAGTTCGCTTCAAGGGGCTGGGGCGGGCGAGCAGTACGTC.

This clone was seen a handful of times. With a far larger clone one base away, a read error is the likely cause. This sequence joins TRBV11-2 and TRBJ2-3; D unresolved. This CDR3 has 12 residues. V was shortened by 7 bases and J by 2 bases, with 7 bases between the two germline ends. Germline V gene lookup returns CDR1 SGHAT and CDR2 FQNNGV. The CDR3 DNA sequence: TGTGCCAGCACCTCCTACACAGATACGCAGTATTTT. Translated: CASTSYTDTQYF. The full variable domain, in which reference TRBV11-2 and TRBJ2-3 provide the parts outside the CDR3, is EAGVAQSPRYKIIEKRQSVAFWCNPISGHATLYWYQQILGQGPKLLIQFQNNGVVDDSQLPKDRFSAERLKGVDSTLKIQPAKLEDSAVYLCASTSYTDTQYFGPGTRLTVL.

This clone showed up many times. V gene TRBV6-1 combines with J gene TRBJ1-1; D is perhaps TRBD1 (6 bases). V shed 5 bases and J shed 5 bases, with 12 bases lying between them. Germline CDR1 and CDR2: MNHNS and SASEGT. This CDR3 is built from 13 residues. CDR3 sequence: CASSRGRATEAFF. As DNA, the CDR3 is TGTGCCAGCAGTAGGGGGAGAGCGACTGAAGCTTTCTTT.

The chain links TRBV4-3 to TRBJ2-1; D is uncertain. The CDR3 spans 15 residues. Germline loops: CDR1 LGHNA, CDR2 YSLEER. Deletions cut 5 bases from V and 0 bases from J, with 11 bases between. CDR3 in DNA: TGCGCCAGCAGCGCAACGACCCCCTCCTACAATGAGCAGTTCTTC. This translates into CASSATTPSYNEQFF.

This clone was picked up a small number of times. The rearrangement joins TRBV10-3 to TRBJ2-1, with TRBD1 as a possible D gene (5 bases). V dropped 3 bases and J dropped 4 bases, with 16 bases sitting between them. CDR1 and CDR2 from the germline V gene are ENHRY and SYGVKD. The CDR3 totals 16 residues. The CDR3 nucleotides are TGTGCCATCAGTGAAACCGGGCAGGGTGCGTACAATGAGCAGTTCTTC. Translation: CAISETGQGAYNEQFF.

The chain has TRBV19 and TRBJ2-1; D unclear. Per the germline V gene, CDR1 is LNHDA and CDR2 is SQIVND (reference sequence). Trimming stripped 6 bases from V and 4 bases from J, with 7 bases between. There are 12 residues in the CDR3. The CDR3 loop is CASSPQYNEQFF. The CDR3, as DNA: TGTGCCAGTAGCCCTCAATACAATGAGCAGTTCTTC.

The rearrangement uses TRBV11-1 and TRBJ2-3; 13 bases map to TRBD2. The CDR3 runs to 16 residues. V shed 2 bases, J shed 5 bases, and the junction held 4 bases outside the gene matches. Germline V gene sequence: CDR1 SGHAT, CDR2 FQDESV (reference sequence). The CDR3, as DNA: TGTGCCAGCAGCTTAAGGACTAGCGGGAGTATAGATACGCAGTATTTT. Its protein product is CASSLRTSGSIDTQYF.

The J gene is TRBJ1-5, the V gene TRBV4-2, with D possibly matching TRBD1 (6 bases). The V gene lost 6 bases and the J gene lost 9 bases, with 12 bases spanning the gap. The germline V gene encodes CDR1 LGHNA and CDR2 YNFKEQ. The CDR3 runs 12 residues. CDR3 bases: TGTGCCAGCAGGATCGGGGGCGGGCCCCAGCATTTT. Protein product: CASRIGGGPQHF.

This clone was picked up a small number of times. V gene TRBV6-6 combines with J gene TRBJ2-1, with a possible D match to TRBD1 (6 bases). Trimming took 5 bases from V and 7 from J, leaving 12 bases between them. CDR1 MNHNY and CDR2 SVGAGI come from the germline V gene (reference sequence). The length of the CDR3 is 13 residues. CDR3 loop: CASSLTGRNEQFF. For the CDR3, the DNA is TGTGCCAGCAGTCTTACAGGGAGAAATGAGCAGTTCTTC.

The chain employs TRBV6-1 and TRBJ2-1; possibly TRBD2 for D (5 bases). V shed 2 bases and J shed 0 bases, with 11 bases lying between them. Germline assignment: CDR1 MNHNS and CDR2 SASEGT. CDR3 length: 16 amino acids. The CDR3 region has the DNA TGTGCCAGCAGTGAACGGGTGGGGAGCTCCTACAATGAGCAGTTCTTC. Amino acid sequence: CASSERVGSSYNEQFF.

This clone has a handful of counts. A junction end diverges from the germline sequence, so it may reflect a read error. Different DNA sequences within this sample yield the same CDR3. This chain links TRBV10-3 with TRBJ1-1, with 8 bases lining up with TRBD1. Germline V gene data show CDR1 as ENHRY and CDR2 as SYGVKD. This CDR3 comprises 14 residues. This CDR3 is CAIRDREEGTEAFF. The DNA for the CDR3 is TGTGCCATCAGGGACAGGGAGGAAGGCACTGAGGCTTTCTTT.